This entry lists 27 T cell receptor beta chains sequenced from one sample in a study of shared clonotypes between healthy human individuals. The naive CD8 subset, CD45RO-negative cells positively selected for CCR7, excluded terminally differentiated effector memory CD45RA+ cells. Some clones are missing from TCRdb's copy, which holds only in-frame ones; the method was immunoSEQ multiplex PCR. Here the sample spans 1.5 million to 2.5 million clones, over 85% being singletons. Sequences were obtained from naive CD8+ T cells sorted from blood. Receptor source: a man between 18 and 29 years old in good health.

The chain links TRBV7-9 to TRBJ1-5, with D hard to call. Per germline, CDR1 SEHNR and CDR2 FQNEAQ (reference sequence). This CDR3 spans 14 amino acids. V was clipped by 5 bases and J by 0 bases, with 8 bases between them. The CDR3 bases are TGTGCCAGCAGCGAGATCTATAGCAATCAGCCCCAGCATTTT. It translates to CASSEIYSNQPQHF.

The genes are TRBV6-1 and TRBJ1-2; D gene ambiguous. Germline CDR1 MNHNS, CDR2 SASEGT. This CDR3 comprises 15 residues. V shed 1 base and J shed 2 bases, with 11 bases lying between them. The CDR3 is CASSEGLSLNYGYTF. The CDR3 DNA reads TGTGCCAGCAGTGAAGGCCTTTCCCTGAACTATGGCTACACCTTC.

On this clone: The identical CDR3 is also encoded by other nucleotide sequences in the sample. V usage is TRBV27 and J usage is TRBJ2-3, with no clear D. The CDR3 is 14 amino acids. V was clipped by 5 bases and J by 3 bases, with 12 bases between them. CDR1 is MNHEY, CDR2 SMNVEV, per germline (reference sequence). This CDR3 reads CASSSTGATDTQYF. CDR3 in DNA: TGTGCCAGCAGTAGCACTGGCGCGACAGATACGCAGTATTTT.

The chain has TRBV7-8 and TRBJ2-1, with D perhaps matching TRBD2 (5 bases). Per the germline V gene, CDR1 is SGHVS and CDR2 is FQNEAQ. Deletions cut 1 base from V and 2 bases from J, with 6 bases between. This CDR3 spans 14 amino acids. The DNA of the CDR3 is TGTGCCAGCAGCTTAGGAGGGACCTACAATGAGCAGTTCTTC. This codes for CASSLGGTYNEQFF.

The chain couples TRBV11-3 to TRBJ2-2; D is perhaps TRBD2 (7 bases). Trimming removed 5 bases from V and 5 bases from J, with 15 bases in between. Germline V gene lookup returns CDR1 SGHNT and CDR2 YENEEA. The CDR3 spans 15 residues. The CDR3 is CASSPLRGATGELFF. DNA of the CDR3: TGTGCCAGCAGCCCCCTTCGGGGGGCGACCGGGGAGCTGTTTTTT.

CDR3 bases: TGTGCCAGCAGCCGGGACACCATATATTTT. As protein: CASSRDTIYF. The chain carries TRBV7-9 and TRBJ1-3, with no clear D. Germline loops: CDR1 SEHNR, CDR2 FQNEAQ (reference sequence). V lost 5 bases to trimming and J lost 8 bases, with 4 bases between them. The CDR3 has 10 amino acids.

This clone was recorded once. This rearrangement joins TRBV29-1 to TRBJ1-4; D is uncertain. The CDR3 consists of 12 residues. Germline V gene data show CDR1 as SQVTM and CDR2 as ANQGSEA. Trimming removed 5 bases from V and 8 bases from J, with 12 bases in between. The DNA for the CDR3 is TGCAGCGTTCACTGGGAGGGAGAAAAACTGTTTTTT. This encodes CSVHWEGEKLFF.

The chain uses TRBV28 and TRBJ1-4; 9 nucleotides match TRBD1. The CDR3 covers 15 residues. Germline V gives CDR1 MDHEN, CDR2 SYDVKM. Unmatched junction bases numbered 8, after V lost 6 bases and J lost 6 bases. CDR3 coding DNA: TGTGCCAGCAGCCCAACAGGGGGCTTTGATGAAAAACTGTTTTTT. It translates to CASSPTGGFDEKLFF.

The chain employs TRBV7-9 and TRBJ2-1; a possible D gene is TRBD2 (5 bases). The CDR3 is 16 amino acids. Trimming pared 4 bases from V and 1 base from J, leaving 14 bases between. Germline V gene lookup returns CDR1 SEHNR and CDR2 FQNEAQ (reference sequence). CDR3 region: CASSSGLLSSYNEQFF. The CDR3 DNA reads TGTGCCAGCAGCTCCGGACTTCTTAGTTCCTACAATGAGCAGTTCTTC.

V is TRBV6-5 and J is TRBJ1-1; weak D call: TRBD1 (5 bases). This CDR3 has 14 residues. Germline-derived CDR1 and CDR2 are MNHEY and SVGAGI. Deletions cut 6 bases from V and 2 bases from J, with 13 bases between. The CDR3 sequence: CASRPGRENTEAFF. In DNA form, the CDR3 reads TGTGCCAGCAGACCCGGCAGGGAAAACACTGAAGCTTTCTTT.

The chain joins TRBV28 to TRBJ1-1, with TRBD1 matching 10 bases. The junction had 15 bases not matched to a gene; V was cut back by 9 bases and J by 5 bases. CDR3 length: 16 amino acids. In germline, CDR1 is MDHEN, CDR2 SYDVKM. The CDR3 coding sequence is TGTGCCAGTAACGCACGACAGGGGGCCTTTAAAACTGAAGCTTTCTTT. It translates to CASNARQGAFKTEAFF.

This clone was detected once. The chain uses TRBV12-5 and TRBJ2-7; D remains unclear. Trimming pared 5 bases from V and 6 bases from J, leaving 8 bases between. CDR1 and CDR2 from the germline V gene are LGHNT and FRNRAP. The CDR3 covers 11 residues. As DNA, the CDR3 is TGTGCTAGTGGTCCCCTGCTCGAGCAGTACTTC. It codes for CASGPLLEQYF.

This chain uses TRBV9 with TRBJ2-3; D gene ambiguous. With 0 bases removed from V and 2 bases from J, the gap between germline ends came to 7 bases. The CDR3 length is 14 residues. The germline V gene encodes CDR1 SGDLS and CDR2 YYNGEE. The CDR3 DNA reads TGTGCCAGCAGCGTAGGGTACACCACAGATACGCAGTATTTT. The encoded protein is CASSVGYTTDTQYF.

The chain employs TRBV28 and TRBJ2-2; no firm D call. Germline CDR1 reads MDHEN; CDR2 reads SYDVKM. The V end lost 0 bases, the J end lost 2 bases, and 4 bases lay between the germline ends. The CDR3 has 14 amino acids. CDR3 residues: CASSLWSNTGELFF. CDR3 nucleotides: TGTGCCAGCAGTTTATGGAGTAACACCGGGGAGCTGTTTTTT.

Of note for this clone: The identical CDR3 is also encoded by other nucleotide sequences in the sample. The chain employs TRBV28 and TRBJ2-7; TRBD1 matches at 12 bases. In germline, CDR1 is MDHEN, CDR2 SYDVKM. The CDR3 length is 15 residues. Trimming took 3 bases from V and 5 from J; bases not matched to a gene: 5. The CDR3, as DNA: TGTGCCAGCAGTTTGGGGACAGGGGGCGCCGACGAGCAGTACTTC. Its protein product is CASSLGTGGADEQYF.

This clone occurred a few times. J is TRBJ1-2 and V is TRBV11-2; D is unresolved. V shed 1 base and J shed 7 bases, with 16 bases lying between them. Germline CDR1 reads SGHAT; CDR2 reads FQNNGV. This CDR3 contains 15 residues. CDR3 nucleotides: TGTGCCAGCAGCTTAGTATGGGAACATGGTCGTGGCTACACCTTC. Residues: CASSLVWEHGRGYTF.

The chain has TRBV5-1 and TRBJ1-6; D is possibly TRBD1 (6 bases). CDR3 length equals 18 residues. The germline CDR1 and CDR2 sequences are SGHRS and YFSETQ. Trimming removed 3 bases from V and 0 bases from J, with 16 bases in between. CDR3 bases: TGCGCCAGCAGCTCCGCAGGGGCGATGAGCTCCTATAATTCACCCCTCCACTTT. Its protein is CASSSAGAMSSYNSPLHF. The variable domain in full, with the rest retrieved from reference TRBV5-1 and TRBJ1-6, is KAGVTQTPRYLIKTRGQQVTLSCSPISGHRSVSWYQQTPGQGLQFLFEYFSETQRNKGNFPGRFSGRQFSNSRSEMNVSTLELGDSALYLCASSSAGAMSSYNSPLHFGNGTRLTVT.

The rearrangement uses TRBV9 and TRBJ1-1; 8 bases are shared with TRBD1. CDR3 length equals 12 residues. The germline V gene has CDR1 SGDLS and CDR2 YYNGEE. The V gene end was trimmed by 10 bases and the J gene end by 3 bases; junction bases not matched to a gene: 5. Written as DNA, the CDR3 is TGTGCCTCTGGGACAGGCGACACTGAAGCTTTCTTT. This codes for CASGTGDTEAFF.

CDR3 residues: CASSYVPGDATEAFF. The CDR3 region has the DNA TGTGCCAGCAGTTACGTCCCGGGGGACGCCACTGAAGCTTTCTTT. The rearrangement uses TRBV6-5 and TRBJ1-1, with D possibly matching TRBD1 (5 bases). The CDR3 length is 15 residues. From germline, CDR1 is MNHEY and CDR2 SVGAGI. V was clipped by 2 bases and J by 4 bases, with 14 bases between them.

The gene calls are TRBV9 and TRBJ2-2, with D unresolved. The CDR3 runs to 11 residues. The germline gives CDR1 SGDLS, CDR2 YYNGEE. V was shortened by 7 bases and J by 5 bases, with 6 bases between the two germline ends. The CDR3 DNA is TGTGCCAGCTCGATGACCGGGGAGCTGTTTTTT. It encodes CASSMTGELFF.

This clone was observed once. The chain employs TRBV4-3 and TRBJ2-3; TRBD2 matches at 16 bases. Germline values: CDR1 LGHNA, CDR2 YSLEER. V lost 0 bases and J lost 2; bases outside the gene matches: 5. There are 19 residues in the CDR3. The chain's CDR3 is CASSQEGTSGRAYTDTQYF. The CDR3, as DNA: TGCGCCAGCAGCCAAGAAGGGACTAGCGGGAGGGCCTACACAGATACGCAGTATTTT.

Notes on this clone: The sample contains more than one DNA sequence encoding this CDR3. The rearrangement uses TRBV27 and TRBJ1-1; 7 nucleotides line up with TRBD1. The junction had 7 bases not matched to a gene; V was cut back by 5 bases and J by 7 bases. The CDR3 has 13 amino acids. Germline CDR1 and CDR2: MNHEY and SMNVEV (reference sequence). CDR3 loop: CASSLGTAYEAFF. The CDR3 region has the DNA TGTGCCAGCAGTCTCGGGACAGCCTATGAAGCTTTCTTT.

The rearrangement links TRBV5-4 to TRBJ2-7; 8 bases are shared with TRBD1. After removal of 2 bases from V and 7 bases from J, the junction contained 11 bases not matched to a gene. This CDR3 comprises 15 residues. The germline V gene encodes CDR1 SGHNT and CDR2 YYREEE (reference sequence). CDR3 loop: CASSLGQGEGREQYF. The CDR3 coding sequence is TGTGCCAGCAGCTTAGGACAGGGAGAGGGGCGGGAGCAGTACTTC.

The rearrangement links TRBV13 to TRBJ2-5; 11 bases map to TRBD1. Germline CDR1 reads PRHDT; CDR2 reads FYEKMQ (reference sequence). The CDR3 covers 15 residues. V trimming: 5 bases; J trimming: 5 bases; junction bases outside the gene matches: 7. The chain's CDR3 is CASSTRTGGRETQYF. CDR3 DNA: TGTGCCAGCAGCACTAGGACAGGGGGCAGGGAGACCCAGTACTTC.

This sequence joins TRBV7-9 and TRBJ2-7, with 8 bases that match TRBD1. Germline V gives CDR1 SEHNR, CDR2 FQNEAQ (reference sequence). Trimming removed 5 bases from V and 4 bases from J; junction bases left unmatched: 7. The CDR3 runs to 14 residues. In DNA form, the CDR3 reads TGTGCCAGCAGCACAGGACAGGGAAGTTACGAGCAGTACTTC. Translation gives CASSTGQGSYEQYF.

V is TRBV5-4 and J is TRBJ1-3, with D possibly being TRBD1 (6 bases). The CDR3 extends over 15 amino acids. Germline CDR1 reads SGHNT; CDR2 reads YYREEE (reference sequence). Trimming took off 1 base at V and 3 bases at J, with 11 bases between the two ends. CDR3 loop: CASSLSGGRGNTIYF. CDR3 in DNA: TGTGCCAGCAGCTTGTCCGGGGGCCGTGGAAACACCATATATTTT.

The chain uses TRBV29-1 and TRBJ1-1; D gene ambiguous. This CDR3 spans 13 amino acids. The germline V gene has CDR1 SQVTM and CDR2 ANQGSEA. The ends were cut back, 3 bases at V and 8 bases at J, with 16 bases in the middle. The CDR3 nucleotides are TGCAGCGTTGAGCCTGACGGAAGCCCCGAAGCTTTCTTT. Protein: CSVEPDGSPEAFF.